This entry lists 11 T cell receptor beta chains sequenced from one sample in a study of blood T cell repertoires in COVID-19. Here immunoSEQ multiplex PCR was the method, and the copy in TCRdb shows in-frame clones only, minus some. This table holds roughly 220,000 clones, about 90% found once. The sequencing sample was made of PBMCs or T cells enriched from blood (not recorded which). Source of these receptors: a young man who had been exposed to COVID-19.

The chain has TRBV5-1 and TRBJ1-1; TRBD1 aligns across 8 bases. The germline V gene encodes CDR1 SGHRS and CDR2 YFSETQ. Losses at the gene ends were 3 bases for V and 5 bases for J; bases not matched to a gene: 9. This CDR3 contains 15 residues. CDR3 DNA: TGCGCCAGCAGCTCTAACCAGGGGGCAAATACTGAAGCTTTCTTT. It translates to CASSSNQGANTEAFF.

In its sample, this clone was seen once. This chain connects TRBV4-3 to TRBJ1-1; TRBD1 aligns across 7 bases. V shed 3 bases and J 5 bases; nucleotides not matched to a gene: 12. Germline CDR1 LGHNA, CDR2 YSLEER. The CDR3 contains 16 residues. The CDR3 coding sequence is TGCGCCAGCAGCCAGGACTATTGGACAGGTGGGACTGAAGCTTTCTTT. Translated, it gives CASSQDYWTGGTEAFF.

V gene TRBV7-8 combines with J gene TRBJ2-3; D is uncertain. CDR3 length: 15 residues. CDR1 is SGHVS and CDR2 is FQNEAQ in the germline V gene. Between the trimmed V and J ends, which lost 5 bases and 2 bases, there was a span of 14 bases. DNA of the CDR3: TGTGCCAGCAGCCGAGACGGTCAAAACACAGATACGCAGTATTTT. Translated, it gives CASSRDGQNTDTQYF.

The chain links TRBV6-5 to TRBJ1-5, with D unclear. The CDR3 has 14 residues. Per germline, CDR1 MNHEY and CDR2 SVGAGI. The germline V and J ends were trimmed by 4 bases and 0 bases, with 7 bases remaining between them. The CDR3 DNA reads TGTGCCAGCAGTTCCAGTTATAGCAATCAGCCCCAGCATTTT. Its translation: CASSSSYSNQPQHF.

The chain links TRBV12-3 or TRBV12-4 to TRBJ2-5, with D tentatively TRBD2 (5 bases). The CDR3 loop spans 13 amino acids. V was shortened by 3 bases and J by 5 bases, with 10 bases between the two germline ends. The CDR3 DNA reads as TGTGCCAGCAGTTTGAGTCTAGCTGAGACCCAGTACTTC. Translating gives CASSLSLAETQYF.

The V gene is TRBV7-9, the J gene TRBJ1-5; the match to TRBD1 covers 10 bases. Losses at the gene ends were 5 bases for V and 5 bases for J; bases not matched to a gene: 3. Per the germline V gene, CDR1 is SEHNR and CDR2 is FQNEAQ (reference sequence). CDR3 length: 14 amino acids. For the CDR3, the DNA is TGTGCCAGCAGCCGGGACAGGGGTGATCAGCCCCAGCATTTT. As protein: CASSRDRGDQPQHF.

This clone came up a few times. The chain links TRBV30 to TRBJ1-1; D gene ambiguous. The CDR3 has 11 amino acids. From germline, CDR1 is GTSNPN and CDR2 SVGIG (reference sequence). Trimming took off 8 bases at V and 1 base at J, with 8 bases between the two ends. The CDR3 DNA is TGTGCCGCGGAGAGGAACACTGAAGCTTTCTTT. This codes for CAAERNTEAFF.

The chain is built from TRBV7-9 and TRBJ2-2, with D possibly TRBD2 on 5 matching bases. V was trimmed by 0 bases and J by 7 bases, leaving 12 bases between them. The CDR3 has 15 residues. Per the germline V gene, CDR1 is SEHNR and CDR2 is FQNEAQ (reference sequence). Written as DNA, the CDR3 is TGTGCCAGCAGCTTAGCGCTTCTAGCCATCGGGGAGCTGTTTTTT. This sequence encodes CASSLALLAIGELFF.

This chain uses TRBV19 with TRBJ1-1, with TRBD1 matching 8 bases. V lost 5 bases and J lost 4; bases outside the gene matches: 9. CDR3 size: 15 residues. The germline CDR1 and CDR2 sequences are LNHDA and SQIVND (reference sequence). CDR3 DNA: TGTGCCAGTAGTCTAGGAACAGGGGGAGGCACTGAAGCTTTCTTT. Translating it yields CASSLGTGGGTEAFF.

The genes are TRBV5-1 and TRBJ1-2, with D uncertain. Trimming shortened V by 9 bases and J by 2 bases, and 14 bases separated the two germline ends. The V gene's germline CDR1 is SGHRS and CDR2 YFSETQ. This CDR3 has 13 residues. The CDR3 DNA reads as TGCGCCACCTCCCCGGGAGACAACTATGGCTACACCTTC. Its protein product is CATSPGDNYGYTF.

On this clone itself: This same CDR3 is encoded by further DNA sequences in the sample. The rearrangement uses TRBV6-5 and TRBJ2-7; no firm D call. Trimming stripped 3 bases from V and 1 base from J, with 7 bases between. The CDR3 contains 13 residues. The germline V gene has CDR1 MNHEY and CDR2 SVGAGI. The CDR3, as DNA: TGTGCCAGCAGTTATGGTCAGTCCTACGAGCAGTACTTC. Translating gives CASSYGQSYEQYF.